This TCR beta chain was observed in a study of blood T cell repertoires in COVID-19. Study details: Italy, Spain and the United States were the sources of the convalescent and acute COVID-19 samples. In each case, the material was cDNA or gDNA derived from T cells, B-cell-depleted T cells, or PBMCs.

The CDR3 extends over 14 amino acids. V lost 6 bases to trimming and J lost 1 base, with 13 bases between them. Germline values: CDR1 KGHSH, CDR2 LQKENI. Authors' methods: Quantification of nucleated cells was approximated via reference gene primer amplification. TCRdb keeps only in-frame clones here, not all; method: immunoSEQ multiplex PCR. The DNA gave D and trimming, while V, J and clone size come from that table. The top ten hold roughly 3.7% of the sample, which has over 150,000 clones, 76% seen once. The chain has TRBV18 and TRBJ2-7, with D possibly TRBD1 on 6 matching bases. Sequencing was done on a sample of peripheral blood. The receptor comes from a woman older than 75 with acute or convalescent COVID-19. The CDR3 protein is CASSSVRGSYEQYF. The CDR3 DNA follows: TGTGCCAGCTCTTCTGTCAGGGGATCCTACGAGCAGTACTTC.